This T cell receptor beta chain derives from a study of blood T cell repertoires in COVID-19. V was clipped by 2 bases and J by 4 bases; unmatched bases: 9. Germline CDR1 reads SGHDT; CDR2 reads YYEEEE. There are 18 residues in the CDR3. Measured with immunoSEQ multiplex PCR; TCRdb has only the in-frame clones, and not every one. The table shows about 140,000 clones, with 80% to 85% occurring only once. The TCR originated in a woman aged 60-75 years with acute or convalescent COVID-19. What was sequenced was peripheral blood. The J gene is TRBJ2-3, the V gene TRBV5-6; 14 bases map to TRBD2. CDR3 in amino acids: CASSLGLAGGPVADTQYF. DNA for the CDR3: TGTGCCAGCAGCTTAGGACTAGCGGGAGGCCCGGTCGCAGATACGCAGTATTTT.